The rows below give T cell receptor beta chains drawn from one sample of a study of regulatory T cells in long-lasting Graves disease. TCRdb re-called the multiplex PCR reads through MiXCR, storing one row per CDR3 protein. Among approximately 400,000 distinct CDR3 sequences listed, about 15% were seen once. Another study also made use of these data, one on T cells in Graves' hyperthyroidism and ophthalmopathy.

The sample consisted of peripheral blood mononuclear cells (PBMCs), taken at new diagnosis, from a patient treated with antithyroid drugs. The receptors derive from a woman under 40 with Graves disease. CDR3s include the opening cysteine and the closing phenylalanine or tryptophan. The order of the fields is D gene, clone size, J gene, V gene, CDR3 protein, CDR3 DNA. D genes are given only for firm matches. The size of a clone is reported for some rows only, either as once, few or many, or as a class for expanded clones.

d_gene: TRBD1; abundance: many; j_gene: TRBJ2-7; v_gene: TRBV27; CDR3aa: CASSLEAGQGYEQYF; CDR3nt: TGTGCCAGCAGTTTAGAGGCGGGACAGGGGTACGAGCAGTACTTC
d_gene: .; abundance: many; j_gene: TRBJ1-2; v_gene: TRBV7-9; CDR3aa: CASSDTTNYGYTF; CDR3nt: TGTGCCAGCAGCGACACCACTAACTATGGCTACACCTTC
d_gene: TRBD2; abundance: many; j_gene: TRBJ2-7; v_gene: TRBV9; CDR3aa: CASSVSAGGYEQYF; CDR3nt: TGTGCCAGCAGCGTATCAGCGGGAGGGTACGAGCAGTACTTC
d_gene: .; abundance: .; j_gene: TRBJ1-4; v_gene: TRBV5-6; CDR3aa: CASSETDSKLFF; CDR3nt: TGTGCCAGCAGCGAAACGGACAGCAAACTGTTTTTT
d_gene: .; abundance: .; j_gene: TRBJ1-3; v_gene: TRBV7-6; CDR3aa: CASSLGVPANSGNTIYF; CDR3nt: TGTGCCAGCAGCTTGGGAGTCCCGGCAAACTCTGGAAACACCATATATTTT
d_gene: .; abundance: many; j_gene: TRBJ2-1; v_gene: TRBV27; CDR3aa: CASSLARKNYNEQFF; CDR3nt: TGTGCCAGCAGTTTGGCACGGAAAAACTACAATGAGCAGTTCTTC
d_gene: .; abundance: many; j_gene: TRBJ1-5; v_gene: TRBV7-9; CDR3aa: CASSGRDGNQPQHF; CDR3nt: TGTGCCAGCAGCGGAAGGGACGGGAATCAGCCCCAGCATTTT
d_gene: .; abundance: .; j_gene: TRBJ2-6; v_gene: TRBV7-9; CDR3aa: CASSLGLYDPDSGANVLTF; CDR3nt: TGTGCCAGCAGCTTAGGATTGTATGATCCAGACTCCGGGGCCAACGTCCTGACTTTC
d_gene: .; abundance: .; j_gene: TRBJ1-3; v_gene: TRBV4-1; CDR3aa: CASSQSGSSGNTIYF; CDR3nt: TGCGCCAGCAGCCAATCGGGGTCATCTGGAAACACCATATATTTT
d_gene: .; abundance: .; j_gene: TRBJ2-1; v_gene: TRBV9; CDR3aa: CASSVREGEQFF; CDR3nt: TGTGCCAGCAGCGTAAGGGAAGGTGAGCAGTTCTTC
d_gene: .; abundance: .; j_gene: TRBJ2-7; v_gene: TRBV30; CDR3aa: CAWSVTEYPAYEQYF; CDR3nt: TGTGCCTGGAGTGTAACCGAATACCCCGCCTACGAGCAGTACTTC
d_gene: TRBD2; abundance: many; j_gene: TRBJ2-1; v_gene: TRBV28; CDR3aa: CASRGGTSGREVYNEQFF; CDR3nt: TGTGCCAGCAGGGGGGGGACTAGCGGGAGAGAGGTCTACAATGAGCAGTTCTTC
d_gene: .; abundance: .; j_gene: TRBJ1-5; v_gene: TRBV7-8; CDR3aa: CASSLLGIQPQHF; CDR3nt: TGTGCCAGCAGCTTACTGGGGATTCAGCCCCAGCATTTT
d_gene: .; abundance: few; j_gene: TRBJ1-5; v_gene: TRBV20-1; CDR3aa: CSARSGESNQPQHF; CDR3nt: TGCAGTGCGCGGTCAGGGGAGAGCAATCAGCCCCAGCATTTT